This paragraph reports one T cell receptor (beta chain). Its antigen remains undetermined. No much larger clonotype is one base removed from it; base qualities were not supplied. These data belong to a study of CD8 T cells in ankylosing spondylitis (TCRdb year 2017). As for the study more broadly: T cell receptor beta repertoires were profiled in healthy donors and ankylosing spondylitis patients so that disease-linked TCR variants could be found. The full study cohort was made up of about 25 ankylosing spondylitis patients and roughly 100 healthy donors. Samples of peripheral blood were taken, and for ankylosing spondylitis patients, synovial fluid was collected as well.

The CDR3 runs 11 residues from the cysteine to the phenylalanine. This entry keeps only the CDR3 DNA: 33 bases, framed from base 1. Cut back by 6 bases and 8 bases, the V and J ends lie 11 bases apart. The germline V gene (reference sequence) supplies CDR1 DFQATT and CDR2 SNEGSKA. The sequencing machine was an Illumina HiSeq 2500. Quantitative 5'-RACE with molecular barcodes was used to prepare TCR beta libraries. As for how the authors treated the data: A new computational method based on a probabilistic model of VDJ rearrangement was used to identify disease-linked TCR variants. TCRdb reran the public reads through fastp at Q25 and MiXCR, keeping productive beta chains. Rows matching on CDR3 protein sequence are summarized as one entry with the most common DNA and genes. V and J calls and clone size were set by TCRdb, not the authors. The sample records over 400,000 distinct CDR3 sequences, 25% to 30% of which are singletons. The biggest ten clones account for 0.89% of the sample.

General conclusions and limits of the study: Significant enrichment of the disease-linked clones was reported in matched synovial fluid samples from ankylosing spondylitis patients. In peripheral blood, the disease-linked clones were found at relatively low frequencies and had a CD8+ phenotype. Blood from ankylosing spondylitis patients appeared to be characterized by a TCR beta motif composed of eight highly homologous amino acid variants. Some of the motif variants had been reported before in the synovial fluid and blood of reactive arthritis patients, a finding that suggests common disease-initiation mechanisms.

Sequenced material: blood, either unsorted or a sorted T cell fraction (not recorded which). The V and J genes are TRBV20-1 and TRBJ2-1; the D region possibly corresponds to TRBD1 (5 bases align). The sequence was obtained from a male donor with ankylosing spondylitis. Here the CDR3 is given as CSAATADEQFF. The sequenced DNA: TGCAGTGCAGCGACAGCCGATGAGCAGTTCTTC.